This TCR beta chain was found in a study of beta chain features in type 1 diabetes. This clone was picked up a small number of times. Its antigen is currently unknown. Study-wide results and caveats: Type 1 diabetes patients showed a moderate but significant shortening of TCRB CDR3s in all four CD4+ subsets.

Germline assignment: CDR1 SGHTA and CDR2 FQGNSA. The CDR3 runs to 15 residues. J lost 6 bases, V lost 5 bases, and 6 bases had no gene match. Expressed TCRB transcripts were sequenced because the entire RNA isolate underwent reverse transcription. Method: immunoSEQ multiplex PCR; TCRdb's copy keeps in-frame clones and lacks some. This repertoire shows some 350,000 clones, over 8.5% found once; its top ten account for approximately 0.6%. The clonotype originates from a man aged 25 to 40 with type 1 diabetes. This chain links TRBV7-2 with TRBJ1-4, with 10 bases lining up with TRBD1. Sample: central memory CD4+ T cells from blood. Written as DNA, the CDR3 is TGTGCCAGCAGCCCTCGGACAGGGGGTGATGAAAAACTGTTTTTT. It codes for CASSPRTGGDEKLFF.